One and the same sample provided the 13 T cell receptor beta chains below, sequenced in a study of blood T cell repertoires in COVID-19. The data were produced by immunoSEQ multiplex PCR, yet TCRdb's version contains in-frame clones alone and is incomplete. Among 300,000 to 400,000 clones listed, around 90% were seen once. Sequences were obtained from peripheral blood. These receptor sequences come from a man aged 25-45 years with COVID-19, enrolled during active disease.

V and J are TRBV18 and TRBJ1-2; D is perhaps TRBD1 (5 bases). Looked up from germline, CDR1 is KGHSH and CDR2 is LQKENI. V dropped 0 bases and J dropped 8 bases, with 13 bases sitting between them. This CDR3 is built from 14 residues. The CDR3 loop reads CASSPPARVDGYTF. The DNA for the CDR3 is TGTGCCAGCTCACCACCGGCCAGGGTTGACGGCTACACCTTC.

This rearrangement joins TRBV5-1 to TRBJ2-2; 7 bases match TRBD1. The germline gives CDR1 SGHRS, CDR2 YFSETQ. The length of the CDR3 is 16 residues. Trimming removed 0 bases from V and 0 bases from J; junction bases left unmatched: 2. The DNA for the CDR3 is TGCGCCAGCAGCTTGGCCGGGACAGCGAACACCGGGGAGCTGTTTTTT. Protein sequence: CASSLAGTANTGELFF.

J is TRBJ2-7 and V is TRBV6-1; TRBD1 is a possible D gene (6 bases). Looked up from germline, CDR1 is MNHNS and CDR2 is SASEGT. This CDR3 contains 18 residues. V lost 2 bases, J lost 2 bases, and 22 bases lay in between. The CDR3 coding sequence is TGTGCCAGCAGTGAAACAATTCGAACAGGGAGCCTAACCTACGAGCAGTACTTC. Protein: CASSETIRTGSLTYEQYF.

The V call is TRBV28, the J call TRBJ2-6; 10 bases are a match to TRBD1. This CDR3 is built from 19 residues. The trim removed 2 bases at V and 0 bases at J, leaving 7 bases unmatched. The germline CDR1 and CDR2 sequences are MDHEN and SYDVKM. The CDR3 here is CASSLMGDRGFSGANVLTF. The CDR3 nucleotides are TGTGCCAGCAGTTTAATGGGGGACAGGGGTTTCTCTGGGGCCAACGTCCTGACTTTC.

This rearrangement joins TRBV5-1 to TRBJ1-1; TRBD1 aligns across 9 bases. Germline loops: CDR1 SGHRS, CDR2 YFSETQ. Trimming at V came to 4 bases and at J to 2 bases, leaving 6 bases not matched to a gene. The CDR3 contains 15 residues. CDR3 region: CASSRGQGSNTEAFF. In nucleotides, the CDR3 is TGCGCCAGCAGCAGAGGACAGGGGAGTAACACTGAAGCTTTCTTT.

This clone has only one observation. The chain links TRBV18 to TRBJ2-1; TRBD2 matches 11 bases. The CDR3 covers 17 residues. Germline V gene data show CDR1 as KGHSH and CDR2 as LQKENI. V was pared by 0 bases and J by 9 bases, with 10 bases of the junction left unmatched. The DNA for the CDR3 is TGTGCCAGCTCACCACCATCTACTAGCGGGGGCCAGGGTGAGCAGTTCTTC. Its translation is CASSPPSTSGGQGEQFF.

In nucleotides, the CDR3 is TGTGCCAGCAGCACGACGACAGGGTCAGAGACCCAGTACTTC. Protein sequence: CASSTTTGSETQYF. The J gene is TRBJ2-5, the V gene TRBV7-2, with 7 bases lining up with TRBD1. Looked up from germline, CDR1 is SGHTA and CDR2 is FQGNSA. This CDR3 contains 14 residues. With 5 bases clipped from V and 4 bases from J, the junction kept 7 bases outside the gene matches.

The V call is TRBV3-1 (or the pseudogene TRBV3-2), the J call TRBJ2-7; 9 bases align to TRBD2. The CDR3 runs 15 residues. Trimming removed 0 bases from V and 3 bases from J; junction bases left unmatched: 3. The germline V gene encodes CDR1 LGHDT and CDR2 YNNKEL (reference sequence). Here the CDR3 reads CASSQDPTSGYEQYF. CDR3 nucleotides: TGTGCCAGCAGCCAAGACCCGACTAGCGGCTACGAGCAGTACTTC.

The rearrangement links TRBV2 to TRBJ1-5, with unresolved D. CDR3 size: 13 residues. Germline V gives CDR1 SNHLY, CDR2 FYNNEI. Trimming left V 9 bases short and J 7 bases short, with 16 bases between. CDR3 nucleotides: TGTGCCAGGTCCCGGGAGATCGGGCAGCCCCAGCATTTT. It codes for CARSREIGQPQHF.

V usage is TRBV6-5 and J usage is TRBJ1-1; no definite D call. The CDR3 covers 13 residues. Between the trimmed V and J ends, which lost 8 bases and 2 bases, there was a span of 12 bases. Germline-derived CDR1 and CDR2 are MNHEY and SVGAGI. For the CDR3, the DNA is TGTGCCAGCGCGAGGATTTACAACACTGAAGCTTTCTTT. It codes for CASARIYNTEAFF.

This chain uses TRBV3-1 (or the pseudogene TRBV3-2) with TRBJ1-5; D possibly corresponds to TRBD1 (6 bases). Germline CDR1 and CDR2: LGHDT and YNNKEL (reference sequence). CDR3 length: 15 amino acids. V lost 1 base and J lost 5, with 12 bases in between. CDR3 nucleotide sequence: TGTGCCAGCAGCCAAGGAACAGGGAGCCATCAGCCCCAGCATTTT. Translated: CASSQGTGSHQPQHF.

The chain employs TRBV28 and TRBJ2-1; 13 bases map to TRBD2. V lost 5 bases and J lost 5; bases outside the gene matches: 3. CDR3 size: 15 residues. CDR1 is MDHEN, CDR2 SYDVKM, per germline. CDR3: CASSHGTSGDNEQFF. The CDR3 bases are TGTGCCAGCAGTCACGGGACTAGCGGGGACAATGAGCAGTTCTTC. Variable domain in full (rest from reference TRBV28 and TRBJ2-1): DVKVTQSSRYLVKRTGEKVFLECVQDMDHENMFWYRQDPGLGLRLIYFSYDVKMKEKGDIPEGYSVSREKKERFSLILESASTNQTSMYLCASSHGTSGDNEQFFGPGTRLTVL.

The rearrangement links TRBV15 to TRBJ2-7; 7 bases are shared with TRBD1. V was clipped by 3 bases and J by 4 bases; unmatched bases: 12. The germline gives CDR1 LNHNV, CDR2 YYDKDF (reference sequence). The CDR3 loop spans 16 amino acids. The CDR3 region is CATSSLRQGPNYEQYF. CDR3 DNA: TGTGCCACCAGCAGCTTAAGACAGGGTCCAAATTACGAGCAGTACTTC.